These 18 T cell receptor beta chains were all obtained from the same sample, sequenced in a study of T cell responses to AZD1222 COVID-19 vaccine. Sequencing was performed with immunoSEQ multiplex PCR; in TCRdb, only in-frame clones are kept and a portion is missing. The repertoire holds around 120,000 clones, with around 89% as singletons. Source: peripheral blood, taken on day 0 of MenACWY control vaccination. The source is an adult in good health.

V is TRBV10-3 and J is TRBJ2-1, with a possible D match to TRBD2 (5 bases). The CDR3 consists of 12 residues. V lost 4 bases to trimming and J lost 9 bases, with 10 bases between them. The V gene's germline CDR1 is ENHRY and CDR2 SYGVKD. CDR3 in amino acids: CAISGGEGEQFF. The CDR3 DNA is TGTGCCATCAGTGGGGGTGAGGGTGAGCAGTTCTTC.

The chain is built from TRBV6-5 and TRBJ1-1, with D possibly TRBD1 on 6 matching bases. The CDR3 runs to 15 residues. Germline CDR1 reads MNHEY; CDR2 reads SVGAGI. Trimming shortened V by 4 bases and J by 6 bases, and 18 bases separated the two germline ends. The CDR3 is CASSSLSQGGAEAFF. The DNA for the CDR3 is TGTGCCAGCAGTTCACTATCACAGGGTGGGGCTGAAGCTTTCTTT.

This chain links TRBV11-2 with TRBJ2-5, with a tentative D call TRBD2 (6 bases). V lost 2 bases and J 4 bases, leaving 17 bases between the germline ends. Germline CDR1 reads SGHAT; CDR2 reads FQNNGV. This CDR3 has 16 residues. Written as DNA, the CDR3 is TGTGCCAGCAGCTTAAGTGGGGGGTGGGTAGTAGAGACCCAGTACTTC. Translating it yields CASSLSGGWVVETQYF.

The chain is built from TRBV5-5 and TRBJ2-2, with 10 bases lining up with TRBD1. Germline CDR1 SGHKS, CDR2 YYEKEE (reference sequence). The CDR3 is made up of 17 amino acids. Trimming cost V 3 bases and J 5 bases; bases outside gene matches: 10. CDR3 sequence: CASSSLPGQGTTGELFF. The CDR3 nucleotides are TGTGCCAGCAGCTCCCTTCCGGGACAGGGGACAACCGGGGAGCTGTTTTTT.

This chain joins TRBV12-3 or TRBV12-4 and TRBJ2-1, with D perhaps TRBD2 (6 bases). The CDR3 consists of 13 residues. Trimming shortened V by 4 bases and J by 7 bases, and 11 bases separated the two germline ends. CDR3 protein: CASSSGLLNEQFF. The CDR3 bases are TGTGCCAGCAGTTCGGGACTCTTAAATGAGCAGTTCTTC.

The genes are TRBV11-2 and TRBJ2-7; no clear D. Looked up from germline, CDR1 is SGHAT and CDR2 is FQNNGV. The CDR3 has 13 residues. V dropped 1 base and J dropped 1 base, with 5 bases sitting between them. The CDR3: CASSLARSYEQYF. The CDR3 DNA reads TGTGCCAGCAGCTTAGCTCGTTCCTACGAGCAGTACTTC. Combining the CDR3 with reference TRBV11-2 and TRBJ2-7 gives the whole variable domain EAGVAQSPRYKIIEKRQSVAFWCNPISGHATLYWYQQILGQGPKLLIQFQNNGVVDDSQLPKDRFSAERLKGVDSTLKIQPAKLEDSAVYLCASSLARSYEQYFGPGTRLTVT.

This rearrangement joins TRBV11-1 to TRBJ2-1; no definite D call. The CDR3 totals 16 residues. V was pared by 5 bases and J by 0 bases, with 14 bases between. Germline V gives CDR1 SGHAT, CDR2 FQDESV (reference sequence). CDR3 region: CASSKIPVSSYNEQFF. CDR3 in DNA: TGTGCCAGCAGCAAAATTCCCGTAAGCTCCTACAATGAGCAGTTCTTC.

The CDR3 region has the DNA TGTGCCAGCAGCGTAGCTCTAGGAGGCTACGAGCAGTACTTC. This sequence encodes CASSVALGGYEQYF. The chain recombines TRBV9 with TRBJ2-7, with D maybe TRBD2 (5 bases). Between the trimmed V and J ends, which lost 0 bases and 3 bases, there was a span of 10 bases. The CDR3 sequence is 14 residues long. The germline V gene encodes CDR1 SGDLS and CDR2 YYNGEE.

This clone was detected once. CDR3 sequence: CASSFGQPDSGNTIYF. DNA of the CDR3: TGTGCCAGCAGCTTCGGCCAGCCGGACTCTGGAAACACCATATATTTT. The chain recombines TRBV7-3 with TRBJ1-3, with unresolved D. Germline CDR1 is SGHTA and CDR2 is FQGTGA. V was pared by 3 bases and J by 0 bases, with 12 bases between. CDR3 length equals 16 residues.

As DNA, the CDR3 is TGTGCCTGGAGTGGAAGTGCGGGACAGGGGGCCGGTGGCTACACCTTC. Its translation: CAWSGSAGQGAGGYTF. V usage is TRBV30 and J usage is TRBJ1-2, with 12 bases aligning to TRBD1. CDR1 and CDR2 from the germline V gene are GTSNPN and SVGIG (reference sequence). This CDR3 region has 16 residues. V lost 1 base and J lost 7; bases outside the gene matches: 10.

The chain employs TRBV4-2 and TRBJ2-5; 9 bases match TRBD2. This CDR3 comprises 16 residues. Germline V gene data show CDR1 as LGHNA and CDR2 as YNFKEQ. Trimming removed 2 bases from V and 5 bases from J; junction bases left unmatched: 9. The DNA for the CDR3 is TGTGCCAGCAGCCAATCTAGCGGGATCGACCCTGAGACCCAGTACTTC. Translated: CASSQSSGIDPETQYF.

This sequence joins TRBV30 and TRBJ2-7; no definite D call. The CDR3 covers 14 residues. The V gene's germline CDR1 is GTSNPN and CDR2 SVGIG (reference sequence). V lost 0 bases and J 9 bases, leaving 18 bases between the germline ends. For the CDR3, the DNA is TGTGCCTGGAGTGTACCACCGGGCAGGTGGGTGCAGTACTTC. This codes for CAWSVPPGRWVQYF.

The chain has TRBV6-1 and TRBJ2-7, with D unclear. Germline lookup yields CDR1 MNHNS and CDR2 SASEGT. V gave up 3 bases and J gave up 3 bases, with 18 bases separating them. This CDR3 spans 16 amino acids. CDR3 amino acids: CASSDTPPGYHYEQYF. The CDR3 DNA is TGTGCCAGCAGTGATACCCCACCTGGTTACCACTACGAGCAGTACTTC.

V and J are TRBV7-2 and TRBJ2-7; 11 bases are shared with TRBD2. J lost 4 bases, V lost 4 bases, and 15 bases had no gene match. Germline V lookup: CDR1 SGHTA, CDR2 FQGNSA. This CDR3 has 18 amino acids. Here the CDR3 reads CASSSPRVAGGPRYEQYF. CDR3 DNA: TGTGCCAGCAGCTCCCCCCGGGTAGCGGGAGGGCCGAGGTACGAGCAGTACTTC. Variable domain in full (rest from reference TRBV7-2 and TRBJ2-7): GAGVSQSPSNKVTEKGKDVELRCDPISGHTALYWYRQSLGQGLEFLIYFQGNSAPDKSGLPSDRFSAERTGGSVSTLTIQRTQQEDSAVYLCASSSPRVAGGPRYEQYFGPGTRLTVT.

This clone has only one observation. This chain's CDR3 is CASSSQGVFSYEQYF. The DNA for the CDR3 is TGTGCCAGCAGTTCTCAGGGGGTTTTTTCCTACGAGCAGTACTTC. The chain carries TRBV2 and TRBJ2-7; TRBD1 matches at 7 bases. CDR1 is SNHLY and CDR2 is FYNNEI in the germline V gene. This CDR3 is built from 15 residues. The V segment lost 5 bases and the J segment 1 base; nucleotides outside the gene matches: 8.

The table lists this clone with a count of one. The chain couples TRBV6-5 to TRBJ2-7; D uncertain. The CDR3 extends over 11 amino acids. Germline lookup yields CDR1 MNHEY and CDR2 SVGAGI. V shed 8 bases and J shed 0 bases, with 5 bases lying between them. The chain's CDR3 is CASFSSYEQYF. The CDR3 DNA is TGTGCCAGCTTCAGCTCCTACGAGCAGTACTTC.

This clone was seen just once. J is TRBJ2-1 and V is TRBV3-1 (or the pseudogene TRBV3-2); 7 bases agree with TRBD1. The J segment lost 7 bases and the V segment lost 3 bases, leaving 6 bases of the junction unmatched. The CDR3 sequence is 14 residues long. Germline lookup yields CDR1 LGHDT and CDR2 YNNKEL (reference sequence). CDR3: CASSQRGTVNEQFF. DNA for the CDR3: TGTGCCAGCAGCCAGAGAGGGACAGTTAATGAGCAGTTCTTC.

The chain employs TRBV5-1 and TRBJ2-2; D gene unclear. CDR1 SGHRS and CDR2 YFSETQ come from the germline V gene. This CDR3 region has 14 residues. The V gene lost 5 bases and the J gene lost 4 bases, with 12 bases spanning the gap. The CDR3 bases are TGCGCCAGCAGGGTGAGTTCGACCACCGGGGAGCTGTTTTTT. Translating it yields CASRVSSTTGELFF.